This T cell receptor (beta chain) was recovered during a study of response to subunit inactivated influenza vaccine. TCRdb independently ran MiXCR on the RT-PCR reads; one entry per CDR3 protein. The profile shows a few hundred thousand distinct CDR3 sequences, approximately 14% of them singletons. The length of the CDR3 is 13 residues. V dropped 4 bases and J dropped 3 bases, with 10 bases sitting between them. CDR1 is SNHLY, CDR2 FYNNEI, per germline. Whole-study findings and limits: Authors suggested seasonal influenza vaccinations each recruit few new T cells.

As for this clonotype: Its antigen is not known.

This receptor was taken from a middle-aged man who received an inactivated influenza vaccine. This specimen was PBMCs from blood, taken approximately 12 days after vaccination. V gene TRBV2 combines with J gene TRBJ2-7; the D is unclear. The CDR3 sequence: CASSVSKGYEQYF. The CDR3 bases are TGTGCCAGCAGTGTTTCCAAGGGCTACGAGCAGTACTTC.